This T cell receptor (beta chain) was found in a study of blood T cells in healthy people across ages. Study-wide results and caveats: Comparison with aged donors showed that long-lived donors had more naive CD4+ cells and higher diversity. For the donors, CMV status was unknown and possibly confounded expanded clonotype changes.

Germline V gene data show CDR1 as DFQATT and CDR2 as SNEGSKA (reference sequence). The CDR3 contains 13 residues. Only one count was recorded for this clonotype. As yet, its antigen is unknown. A much larger clonotype is one base distant, so this may be a read error. Then a second PCR, running roughly 6 to 12 cycles, was carried out with a sample-barcoded 5' primer and a J-beta primer mix. Each CDR3 protein gets one entry after TCRdb re-called the 5' RACE reads with MiXCR. The sample has about 590,000 distinct CDR3 sequences; approximately 30% are singletons. Every donor contributed roughly 10 milliliters of peripheral blood by blood draw. Samples each had at least 5 micrograms of total RNA extracted.

Material for sequencing was blood. The chain carries TRBV20-1 and TRBJ2-7, with no clear D. Near its end, the DNA agrees better with TRBJ2-5, so the J call may be wrong. The TCR originated in a woman of 80 years or more in good health. In DNA form, the CDR3 reads TGCAGTGCTAGACAGGAAATGCAAGAGACCCAGTACTTC. Its protein is CSARQEMQETQYF.